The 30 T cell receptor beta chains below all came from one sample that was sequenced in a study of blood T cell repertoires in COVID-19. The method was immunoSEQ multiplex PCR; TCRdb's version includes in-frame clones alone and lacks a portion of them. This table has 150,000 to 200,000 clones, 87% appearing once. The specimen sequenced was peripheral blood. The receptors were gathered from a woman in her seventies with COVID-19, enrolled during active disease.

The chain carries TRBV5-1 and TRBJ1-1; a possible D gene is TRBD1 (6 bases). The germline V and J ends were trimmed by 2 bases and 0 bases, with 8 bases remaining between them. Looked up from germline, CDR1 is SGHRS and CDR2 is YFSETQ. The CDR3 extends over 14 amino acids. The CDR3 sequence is CASSFWTVNTEAFF. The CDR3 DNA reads TGCGCCAGCAGCTTTTGGACAGTGAACACTGAAGCTTTCTTT.

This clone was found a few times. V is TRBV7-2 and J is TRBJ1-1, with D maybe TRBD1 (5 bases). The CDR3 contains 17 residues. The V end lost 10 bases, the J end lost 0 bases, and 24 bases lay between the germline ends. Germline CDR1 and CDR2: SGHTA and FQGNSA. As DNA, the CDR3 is TGTGCCACCCAGGGAGGAGACGGGAGCCCCTTGAACACTGAAGCTTTCTTT. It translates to CATQGGDGSPLNTEAFF.

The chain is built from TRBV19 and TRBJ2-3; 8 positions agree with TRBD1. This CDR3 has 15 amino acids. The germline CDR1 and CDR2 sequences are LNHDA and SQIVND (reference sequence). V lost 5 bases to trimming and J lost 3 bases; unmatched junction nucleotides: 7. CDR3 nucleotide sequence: TGTGCCAGTAGTCTCGGACAGGGCAAAACAGATACGCAGTATTTT. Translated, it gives CASSLGQGKTDTQYF.

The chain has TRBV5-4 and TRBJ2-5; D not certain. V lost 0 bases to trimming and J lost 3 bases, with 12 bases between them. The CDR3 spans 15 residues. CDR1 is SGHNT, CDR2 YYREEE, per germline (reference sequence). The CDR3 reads CASSLDPGYKETQYF. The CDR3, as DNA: TGTGCCAGCAGCTTGGATCCCGGGTACAAAGAGACCCAGTACTTC. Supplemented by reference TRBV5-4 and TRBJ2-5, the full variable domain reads ETGVTQSPTHLIKTRGQQVTLRCSSQSGHNTVSWYQQALGQGPQFIFQYYREEENGRGNFPPRFSGLQFPNYSSELNVNALELDDSALYLCASSLDPGYKETQYFGPGTRLLVL.

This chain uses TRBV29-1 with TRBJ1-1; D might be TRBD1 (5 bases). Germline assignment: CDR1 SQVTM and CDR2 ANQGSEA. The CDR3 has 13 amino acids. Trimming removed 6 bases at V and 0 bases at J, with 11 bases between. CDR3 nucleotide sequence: TGCAGCGTCGGCAGGGTGTTGAACACTGAAGCTTTCTTT. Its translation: CSVGRVLNTEAFF.

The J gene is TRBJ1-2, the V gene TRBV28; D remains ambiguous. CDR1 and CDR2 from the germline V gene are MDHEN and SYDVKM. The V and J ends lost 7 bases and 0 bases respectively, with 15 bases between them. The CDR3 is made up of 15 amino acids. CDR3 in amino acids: CASTLLGRANYGYTF. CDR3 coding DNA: TGTGCCAGCACGCTCCTGGGGAGAGCTAACTATGGCTACACCTTC.

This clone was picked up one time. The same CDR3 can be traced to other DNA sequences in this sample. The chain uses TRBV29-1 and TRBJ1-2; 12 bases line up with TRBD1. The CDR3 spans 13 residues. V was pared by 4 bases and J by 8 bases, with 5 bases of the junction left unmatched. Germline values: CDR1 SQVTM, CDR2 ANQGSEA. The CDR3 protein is CSVVGQGAWGYTF. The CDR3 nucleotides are TGCAGCGTTGTGGGACAGGGGGCATGGGGCTACACCTTC.

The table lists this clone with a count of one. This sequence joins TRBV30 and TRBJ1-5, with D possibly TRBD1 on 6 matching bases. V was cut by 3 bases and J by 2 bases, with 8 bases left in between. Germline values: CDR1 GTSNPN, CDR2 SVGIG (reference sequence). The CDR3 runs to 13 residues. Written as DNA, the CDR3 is TGTGCCTGGAGCCCAGGGGGCAATCAGCCCCAGCATTTT. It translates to CAWSPGGNQPQHF.

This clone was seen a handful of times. The CDR3 sequence is CASRPGQGYEQYF. For the CDR3, the DNA is TGTGCCAGCAGGCCGGGACAGGGCTACGAGCAGTACTTC. This rearrangement joins TRBV2 to TRBJ2-7, with 9 positions matching TRBD1. CDR1 is SNHLY and CDR2 is FYNNEI in the germline V gene. This CDR3 has 13 amino acids. V shed 6 bases, J shed 3 bases, and the junction held 3 bases outside the gene matches.

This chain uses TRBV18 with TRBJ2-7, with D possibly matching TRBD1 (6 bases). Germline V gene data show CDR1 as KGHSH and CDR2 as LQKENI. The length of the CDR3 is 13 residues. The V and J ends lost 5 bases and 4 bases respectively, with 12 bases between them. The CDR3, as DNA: TGTGCCAGCTCATCACAGGGCGGGTACGAGCAGTACTTC. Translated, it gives CASSSQGGYEQYF.

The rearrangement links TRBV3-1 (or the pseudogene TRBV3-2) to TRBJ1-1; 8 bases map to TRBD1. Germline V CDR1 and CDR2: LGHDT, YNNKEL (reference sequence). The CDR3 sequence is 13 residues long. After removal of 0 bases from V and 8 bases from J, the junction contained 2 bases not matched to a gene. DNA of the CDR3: TGTGCCAGCAGCCAAGAGTACAGGGGGGAAGCTTTCTTT. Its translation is CASSQEYRGEAFF.

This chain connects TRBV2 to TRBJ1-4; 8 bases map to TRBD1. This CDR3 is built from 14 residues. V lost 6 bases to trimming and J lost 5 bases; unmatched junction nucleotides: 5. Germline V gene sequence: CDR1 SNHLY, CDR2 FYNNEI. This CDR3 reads CASRPDRENEKLFF. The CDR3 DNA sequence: TGTGCCAGCAGACCGGACAGGGAAAATGAAAAACTGTTTTTT.

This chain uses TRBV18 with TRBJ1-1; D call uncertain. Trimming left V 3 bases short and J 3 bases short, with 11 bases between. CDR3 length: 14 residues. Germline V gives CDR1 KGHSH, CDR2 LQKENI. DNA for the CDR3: TGTGCCAGCTCACCCACAATTATGGACACTGAAGCTTTCTTT. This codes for CASSPTIMDTEAFF.

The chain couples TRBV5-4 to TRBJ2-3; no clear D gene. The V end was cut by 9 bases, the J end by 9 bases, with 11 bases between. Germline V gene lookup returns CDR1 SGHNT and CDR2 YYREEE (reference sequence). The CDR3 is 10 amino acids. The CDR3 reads CATGSVTQYF. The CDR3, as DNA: TGTGCCACTGGTAGTGTGACGCAGTATTTT.

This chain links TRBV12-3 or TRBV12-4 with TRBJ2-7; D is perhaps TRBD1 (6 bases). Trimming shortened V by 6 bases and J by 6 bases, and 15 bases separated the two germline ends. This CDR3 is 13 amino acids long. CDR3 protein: CASSPQGVSEQYF. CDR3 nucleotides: TGTGCCAGCAGCCCACAGGGTGTTAGCGAGCAGTACTTC.

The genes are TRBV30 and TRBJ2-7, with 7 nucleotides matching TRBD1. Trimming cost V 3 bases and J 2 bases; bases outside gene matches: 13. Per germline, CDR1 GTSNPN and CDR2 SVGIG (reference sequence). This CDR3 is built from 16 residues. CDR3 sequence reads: CAWRVKGGPGTYEQYF. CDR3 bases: TGTGCCTGGAGAGTAAAAGGGGGCCCTGGTACCTACGAGCAGTACTTC.

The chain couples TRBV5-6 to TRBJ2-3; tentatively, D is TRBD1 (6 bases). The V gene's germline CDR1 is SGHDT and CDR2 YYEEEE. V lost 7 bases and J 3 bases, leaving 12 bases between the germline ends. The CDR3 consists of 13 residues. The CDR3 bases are TGTGCCAGCCTATATACAGGGACAGATACGCAGTATTTT. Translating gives CASLYTGTDTQYF.

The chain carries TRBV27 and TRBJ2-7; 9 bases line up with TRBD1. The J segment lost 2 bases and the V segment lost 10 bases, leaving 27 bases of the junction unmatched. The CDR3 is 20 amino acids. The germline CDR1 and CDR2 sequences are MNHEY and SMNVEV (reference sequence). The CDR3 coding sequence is TGTGCCACCGCGTTTGGCCCTTCGGGACAGGGTGTGGGTGTCCCCTACGAGCAGTACTTC. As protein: CATAFGPSGQGVGVPYEQYF.

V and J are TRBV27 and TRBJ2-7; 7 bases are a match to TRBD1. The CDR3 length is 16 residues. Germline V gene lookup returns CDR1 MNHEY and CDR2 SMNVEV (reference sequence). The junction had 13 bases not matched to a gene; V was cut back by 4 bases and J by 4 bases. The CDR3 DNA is TGTGCCAGCAGTTCCCTGGGACAGTCAGGTCGGTACGAGCAGTACTTC. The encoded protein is CASSSLGQSGRYEQYF.

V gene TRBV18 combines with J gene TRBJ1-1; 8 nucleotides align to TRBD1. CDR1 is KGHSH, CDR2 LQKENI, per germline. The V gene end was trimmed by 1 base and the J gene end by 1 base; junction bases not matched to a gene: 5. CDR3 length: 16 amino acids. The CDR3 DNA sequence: TGTGCCAGCTCACCACAGGGACAGGCGCCGAACACTGAAGCTTTCTTT. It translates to CASSPQGQAPNTEAFF.

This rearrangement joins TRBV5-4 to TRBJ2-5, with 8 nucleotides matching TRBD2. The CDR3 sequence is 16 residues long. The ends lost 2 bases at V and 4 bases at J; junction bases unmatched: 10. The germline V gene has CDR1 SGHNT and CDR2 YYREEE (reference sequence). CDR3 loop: CASSFQAAGARETQYF. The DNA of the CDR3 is TGTGCCAGCAGCTTCCAGGCAGCGGGGGCCCGAGAGACCCAGTACTTC.

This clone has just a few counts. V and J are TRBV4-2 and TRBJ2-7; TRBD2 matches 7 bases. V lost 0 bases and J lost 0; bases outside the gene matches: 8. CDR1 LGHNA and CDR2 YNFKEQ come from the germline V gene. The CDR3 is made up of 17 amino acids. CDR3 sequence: CASSQDRNGGISYEQYF. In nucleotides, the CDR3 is TGTGCCAGCAGCCAAGATCGTAACGGGGGGATCTCCTACGAGCAGTACTTC.

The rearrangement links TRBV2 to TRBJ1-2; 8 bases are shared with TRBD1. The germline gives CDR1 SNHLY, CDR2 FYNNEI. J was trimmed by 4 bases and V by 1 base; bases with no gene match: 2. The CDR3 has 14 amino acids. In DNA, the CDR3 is TGTGCCAGCAGTGAAGTTGGACAGGGCTATGGCTACACCTTC. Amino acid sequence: CASSEVGQGYGYTF.

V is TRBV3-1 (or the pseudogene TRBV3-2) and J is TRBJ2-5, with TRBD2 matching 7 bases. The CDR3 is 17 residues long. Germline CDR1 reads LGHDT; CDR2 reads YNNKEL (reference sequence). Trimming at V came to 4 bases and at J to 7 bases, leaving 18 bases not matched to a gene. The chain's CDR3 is CASSPPGGGDLRVTQYF. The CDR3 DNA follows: TGTGCCAGCAGCCCACCGGGGGGAGGGGACCTAAGAGTGACCCAGTACTTC.

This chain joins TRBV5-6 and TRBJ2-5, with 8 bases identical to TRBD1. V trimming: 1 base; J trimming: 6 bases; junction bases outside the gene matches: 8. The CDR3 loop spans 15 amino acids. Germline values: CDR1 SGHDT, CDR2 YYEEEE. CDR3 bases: TGTGCCAGCAGCTTGAAGGACAGGGAGGTAAAGACCCAGTACTTC. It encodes CASSLKDREVKTQYF.

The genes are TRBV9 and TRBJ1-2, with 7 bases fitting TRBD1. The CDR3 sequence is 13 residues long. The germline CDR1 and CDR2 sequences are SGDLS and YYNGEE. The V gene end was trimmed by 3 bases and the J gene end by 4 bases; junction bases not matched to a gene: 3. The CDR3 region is CASSGQGLYGYTF. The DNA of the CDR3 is TGTGCCAGCAGCGGACAGGGCCTCTATGGCTACACCTTC.

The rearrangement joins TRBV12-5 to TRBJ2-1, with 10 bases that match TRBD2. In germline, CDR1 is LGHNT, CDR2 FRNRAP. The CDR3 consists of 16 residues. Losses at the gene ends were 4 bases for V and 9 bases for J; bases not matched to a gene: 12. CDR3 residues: CASGSAQLAGDVEQFF. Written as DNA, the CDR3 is TGTGCTAGTGGTTCCGCCCAGCTAGCGGGGGACGTTGAGCAGTTCTTC.

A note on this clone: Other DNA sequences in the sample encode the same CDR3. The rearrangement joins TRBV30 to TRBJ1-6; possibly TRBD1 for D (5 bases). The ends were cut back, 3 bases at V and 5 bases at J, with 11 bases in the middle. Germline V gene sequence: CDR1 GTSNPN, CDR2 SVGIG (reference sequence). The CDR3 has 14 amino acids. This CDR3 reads CAWSVTVDNSPLHF. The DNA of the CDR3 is TGTGCCTGGAGCGTGACAGTGGATAATTCACCCCTCCACTTT.

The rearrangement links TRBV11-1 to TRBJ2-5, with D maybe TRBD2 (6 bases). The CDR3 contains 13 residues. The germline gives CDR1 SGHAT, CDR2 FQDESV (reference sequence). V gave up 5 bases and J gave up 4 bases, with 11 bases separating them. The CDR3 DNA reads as TGTGCCAGCAGCGTCGTGCGGGGAGAGACCCAGTACTTC. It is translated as CASSVVRGETQYF.

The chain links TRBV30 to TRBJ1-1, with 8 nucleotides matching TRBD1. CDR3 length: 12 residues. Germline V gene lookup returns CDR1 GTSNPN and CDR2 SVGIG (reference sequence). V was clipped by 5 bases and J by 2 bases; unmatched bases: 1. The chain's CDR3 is CAWDRGNTEAFF. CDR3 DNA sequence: TGTGCCTGGGACAGGGGTAACACTGAAGCTTTCTTT.